This TCR beta chain derives from a study of shared clonotypes between healthy human individuals. Study-level information: The donor group consisted of two women and a few men, aged 18 to 49.

This clone was seen a few times. This CDR3 has 15 amino acids. In germline, CDR1 is SGHRS, CDR2 YFSETQ. Trimming took 4 bases from V and 7 from J; bases not matched to a gene: 7. It was at deep level that the assay was run. For each subset, genomic DNA was distributed in equal portions over several immunoSEQ plates. The sequenced material, unsorted PBMC DNA, was run on ten immunoSEQ deep assay plates. Measured with immunoSEQ multiplex PCR; TCRdb has only the in-frame clones, and not every one. The sample includes about 600,000 clones, roughly 79% of them seen just once. The V call is TRBV5-1, the J call TRBJ2-1; 11 bases are shared with TRBD2. This receptor was taken from a woman in her thirties or forties in good health. Some clones in this sample may be carry-over from other donors' samples. The material sequenced was PBMCs. CDR3 amino acids: CASSLTSGSINEQFF. The CDR3 nucleotides read TGCGCCAGCAGCCTCACTAGCGGGAGTATAAATGAGCAGTTCTTC. The entire variable domain, with the rest obtained from reference TRBV5-1 and TRBJ2-1, is as follows: KAGVTQTPRYLIKTRGQQVTLSCSPISGHRSVSWYQQTPGQGLQFLFEYFSETQRNKGNFPGRFSGRQFSNSRSEMNVSTLELGDSALYLCASSLTSGSINEQFFGPGTRLTVL.